This TCR beta chain was found in a study of blood T cell repertoires in COVID-19. The overall study: Sites across the United States, Italy and Spain contributed samples from acute and convalescent COVID-19. PBMCs, B-cell-depleted T cells, or T cells provided the cDNA or gDNA that made up the material.

Enrolled during active infection, Seattle patients were then followed longitudinally. Repertoires were generated with immunoSEQ multiplex PCR, while TCRdb's copy carries only in-frame clones and drops some. The sample lists 120,000 or so clones; around 82% were seen once. The clonotype comes from a man aged 25-45 years with COVID-19, enrolled during active disease. The sample taken for sequencing was peripheral blood.

CDR3 sequence reads: CASSLDFPIAPNEKLFF. As DNA, the CDR3 is TGTGCCAGCAGTTTAGACTTCCCGATCGCCCCTAATGAAAAACTGTTTTTT. This chain joins TRBV27 and TRBJ1-4, with D hard to call. The germline gives CDR1 MNHEY, CDR2 SMNVEV (reference sequence). The V end lost 2 bases, the J end lost 3 bases, and 16 bases lay between the germline ends. This CDR3 is 17 amino acids long.